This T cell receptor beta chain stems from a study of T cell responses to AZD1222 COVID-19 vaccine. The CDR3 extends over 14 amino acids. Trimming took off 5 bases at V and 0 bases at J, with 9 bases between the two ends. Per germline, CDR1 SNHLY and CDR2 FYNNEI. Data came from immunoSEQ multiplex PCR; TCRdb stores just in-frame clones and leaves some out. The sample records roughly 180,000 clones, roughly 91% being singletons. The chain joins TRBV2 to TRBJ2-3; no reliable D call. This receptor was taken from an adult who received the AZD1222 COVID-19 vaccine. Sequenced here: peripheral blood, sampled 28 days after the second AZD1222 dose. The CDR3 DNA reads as TGTGCCAGCAGTTCGATTTATAGCACAGATACGCAGTATTTT. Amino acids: CASSSIYSTDTQYF.